A selection of T cell receptor beta chains follows, all from one sample in a study of CD8 T cells in Susac syndrome. TCRdb re-derived calls from the immunoSEQ multiplex PCR reads in MiXCR, one entry per CDR3 protein. Of approximately 130,000 distinct CDR3 sequences in the sample, less than 95% were seen once. Sequencing was done on a sample of CD4+ T cells from PBMCs. The receptors derive from a human donor in good health. Both conserved end residues are part of each CDR3. D genes are given only for firm matches. Only part of the rows carry a size: once, few, many, or a class if the clone is expanded.

j_call v_call d_call clone_size cdr3_nt cdr3_aa
TRBJ2-7 TRBV25-1 . . TGTGCCAGCAGTGAATACGAGGGGCCCTACGAGCAGTACTTC CASSEYEGPYEQYF
TRBJ1-1 TRBV19 . . TGTGCCAGTAGTATAGAACGAGGGACTGAAGCTTTCTTT CASSIERGTEAFF
TRBJ1-2 TRBV6-4 TRBD1 . TGTGCCAGCAGTCCCGGGACAGTACCCTATGGCTACACCTTC CASSPGTVPYGYTF
TRBJ2-1 TRBV7-9 TRBD2 . TGTGCCAGCAGCGAACTAGCGGAGGGTTACAATGAGCAGTTCTTC CASSELAEGYNEQFF
TRBJ2-7 TRBV6-5 TRBD2 once TGTGCCAGCAAATCAAGCGGGAGCTACGAGCAGTACTTC CASKSSGSYEQYF
TRBJ2-5 TRBV6-2/TRBV6-3 TRBD1 . TGTGCCAGCAGTTCAAGATACTCGGGAACCGGGACAGGAGTAAGGACCCAGTACTTC CASSSRYSGTGTGVRTQYF
TRBJ1-2 TRBV2 . once TGTGCCAGCAGTGCGGGTTCCTATGGCTACACCTTC CASSAGSYGYTF
TRBJ2-7 TRBV6-1 TRBD2 . TGTGCCAGCAGTGAAGCGTGGACAGGACTAGCGGTGACCTACGAGCAGTACTTC CASSEAWTGLAVTYEQYF
TRBJ2-5 TRBV30 TRBD1 few TGTGCCTGGAGTCGGGACAGGAAAGAGACCCAGTACTTC CAWSRDRKETQYF
TRBJ1-5 TRBV2 . . TGTGCCCACGGACGGGGGGACAATCAGCCCCAGCATTTT CAHGRGDNQPQHF
TRBJ2-2 TRBV4-1 . . TGCGCCAGCAGCCAAGATCGAACGGGATTTAACACCGGGGAGCTGTTTTTT CASSQDRTGFNTGELFF
TRBJ2-7 TRBV12-3/TRBV12-4 . . TGTGCCAGCAGGATCGGGGGCTCCTACGAGCAGTACTTC CASRIGGSYEQYF
TRBJ2-1 TRBV12-3/TRBV12-4 TRBD2 . TGTGCCAGCAGTTTACTAGCGGGGATCTCCTACAATGAGCAGTTCTTC CASSLLAGISYNEQFF
TRBJ2-5 TRBV5-1 TRBD2 . TGCGCCAGCAGCCTCAGACTAGCGGGAGAAGAGACCCAGTACTTC CASSLRLAGEETQYF
TRBJ2-5 TRBV2 TRBD2 . TGTGCCAGCAGGGTGACTAGCGGGAGGTCCTTTAAAGAGACCCAGTACTTC CASRVTSGRSFKETQYF